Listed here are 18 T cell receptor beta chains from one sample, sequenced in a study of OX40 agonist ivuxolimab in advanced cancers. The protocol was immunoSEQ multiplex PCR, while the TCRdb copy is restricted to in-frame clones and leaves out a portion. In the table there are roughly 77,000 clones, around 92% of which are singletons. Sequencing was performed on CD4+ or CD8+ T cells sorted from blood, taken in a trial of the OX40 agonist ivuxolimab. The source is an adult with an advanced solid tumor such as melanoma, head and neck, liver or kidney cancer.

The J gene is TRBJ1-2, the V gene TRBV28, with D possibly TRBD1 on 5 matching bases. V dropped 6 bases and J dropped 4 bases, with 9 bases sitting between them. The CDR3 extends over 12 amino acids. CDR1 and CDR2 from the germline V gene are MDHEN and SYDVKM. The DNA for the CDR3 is TGTGCCAGCAGCTTCGGGGGCTATGGCTACACCTTC. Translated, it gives CASSFGGYGYTF.

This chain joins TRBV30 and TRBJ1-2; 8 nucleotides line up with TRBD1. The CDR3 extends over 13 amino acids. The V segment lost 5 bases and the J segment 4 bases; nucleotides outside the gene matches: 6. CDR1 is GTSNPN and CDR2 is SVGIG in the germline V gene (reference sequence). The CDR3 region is CAWGGQGFYGYTF. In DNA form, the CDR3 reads TGTGCCTGGGGAGGACAGGGATTCTATGGCTACACCTTC.

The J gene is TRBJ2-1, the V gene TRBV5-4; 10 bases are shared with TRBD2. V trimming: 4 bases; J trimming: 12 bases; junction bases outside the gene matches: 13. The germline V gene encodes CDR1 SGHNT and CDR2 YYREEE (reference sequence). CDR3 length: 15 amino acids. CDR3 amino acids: CASSPSGLAEQGQFF. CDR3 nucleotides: TGTGCCAGCAGCCCATCTGGACTAGCGGAGCAGGGGCAGTTCTTC.

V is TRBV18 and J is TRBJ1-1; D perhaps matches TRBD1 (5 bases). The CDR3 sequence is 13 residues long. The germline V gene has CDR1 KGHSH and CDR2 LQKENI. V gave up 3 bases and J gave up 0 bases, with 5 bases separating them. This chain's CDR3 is CASSPGVNTEAFF. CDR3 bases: TGTGCCAGCTCACCGGGGGTGAACACTGAAGCTTTCTTT. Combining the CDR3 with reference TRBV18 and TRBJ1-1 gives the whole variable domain NAGVMQNPRHLVRRRGQEARLRCSPMKGHSHVYWYRQLPEEGLKFMVYLQKENIIDESGMPKERFSAEFPKEGPSILRIQQVVRGDSAAYFCASSPGVNTEAFFGQGTRLTVV.

This chain's CDR3 is CASSPPRSGVVNEQFF. The DNA for the CDR3 is TGTGCCAGCTCACCACCAAGGTCGGGAGTGGTTAATGAGCAGTTCTTC. The genes are TRBV18 and TRBJ2-1; D might be TRBD2 (6 bases). The CDR3 length is 16 residues. CDR1 and CDR2 from the germline V gene are KGHSH and LQKENI. V lost 0 bases and J lost 7, with 16 bases in between.

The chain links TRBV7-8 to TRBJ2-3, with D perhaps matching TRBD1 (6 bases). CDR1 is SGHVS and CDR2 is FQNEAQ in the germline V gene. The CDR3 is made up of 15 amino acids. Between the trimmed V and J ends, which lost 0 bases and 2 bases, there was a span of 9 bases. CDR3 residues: CASSLAGHTTDTQYF. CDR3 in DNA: TGTGCCAGCAGCTTAGCGGGACATACCACAGATACGCAGTATTTT.

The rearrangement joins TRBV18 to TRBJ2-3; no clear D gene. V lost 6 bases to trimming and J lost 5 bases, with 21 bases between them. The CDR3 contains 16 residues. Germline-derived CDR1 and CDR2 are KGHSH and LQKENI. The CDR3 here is CASSSEQMGMRDTQYF. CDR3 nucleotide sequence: TGTGCCAGCTCCAGCGAGCAGATGGGGATGAGAGATACGCAGTATTTT.

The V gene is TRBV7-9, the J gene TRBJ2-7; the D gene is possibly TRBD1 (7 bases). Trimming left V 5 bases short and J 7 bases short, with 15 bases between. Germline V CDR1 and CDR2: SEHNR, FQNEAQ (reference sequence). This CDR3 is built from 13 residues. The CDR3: CASSLSGGWEQYF. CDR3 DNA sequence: TGTGCCAGCAGCCTCTCAGGGGGGTGGGAGCAGTACTTC.

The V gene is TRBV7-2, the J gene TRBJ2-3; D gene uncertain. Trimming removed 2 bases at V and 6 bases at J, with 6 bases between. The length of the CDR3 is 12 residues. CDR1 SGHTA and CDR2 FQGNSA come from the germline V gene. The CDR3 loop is CASSLTRDTQYF. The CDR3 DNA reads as TGTGCCAGCAGCTTAACAAGGGATACGCAGTATTTT.

In DNA form, the CDR3 reads TGTGCCAGTAGTCCCCGACAGGGGTTGAGTGCGAACACTGAAGCTTTCTTT. This gives the protein CASSPRQGLSANTEAFF. J is TRBJ1-1 and V is TRBV19; TRBD1 agrees at 8 bases. Germline V CDR1 and CDR2: LNHDA, SQIVND (reference sequence). Trimming at V came to 5 bases and at J to 1 base, leaving 12 bases not matched to a gene. This CDR3 region has 17 residues.

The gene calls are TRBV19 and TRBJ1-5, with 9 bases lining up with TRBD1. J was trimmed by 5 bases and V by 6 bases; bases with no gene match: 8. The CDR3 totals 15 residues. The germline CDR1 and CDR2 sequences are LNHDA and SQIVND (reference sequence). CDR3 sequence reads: CASRSGQGSHQPQHF. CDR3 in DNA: TGTGCCAGTAGATCCGGACAGGGGTCTCATCAGCCCCAGCATTTT. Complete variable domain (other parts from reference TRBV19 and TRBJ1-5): DGGITQSPKYLFRKEGQNVTLSCEQNLNHDAMYWYRQDPGQGLRLIYYSQIVNDFQKGDIAEGYSVSREKKESFPLTVTSAQKNPTAFYLCASRSGQGSHQPQHFGDGTRLSIL.

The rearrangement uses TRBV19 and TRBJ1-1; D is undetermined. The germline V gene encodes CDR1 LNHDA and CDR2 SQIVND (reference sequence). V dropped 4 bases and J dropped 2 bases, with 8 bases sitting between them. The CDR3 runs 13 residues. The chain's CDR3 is CASSSTRNTEAFF. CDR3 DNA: TGTGCCAGTAGTAGTACAAGAAACACTGAAGCTTTCTTT.

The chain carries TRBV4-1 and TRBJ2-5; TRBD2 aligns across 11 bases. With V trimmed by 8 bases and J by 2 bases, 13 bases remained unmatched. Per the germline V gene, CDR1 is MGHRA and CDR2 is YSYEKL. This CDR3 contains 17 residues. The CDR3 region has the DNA TGCGCCAGCTCGCCTAGCGGGAGGACTATCAATCAAGAGACCCAGTACTTC. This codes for CASSPSGRTINQETQYF.

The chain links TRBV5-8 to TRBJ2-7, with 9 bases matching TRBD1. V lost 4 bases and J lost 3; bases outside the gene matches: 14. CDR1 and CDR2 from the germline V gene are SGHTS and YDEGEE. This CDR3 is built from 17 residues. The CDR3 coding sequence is TGTGCCAGCAGCCGCATTTTAATGGGACAGGGTATCTACGAGCAGTACTTC. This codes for CASSRILMGQGIYEQYF.

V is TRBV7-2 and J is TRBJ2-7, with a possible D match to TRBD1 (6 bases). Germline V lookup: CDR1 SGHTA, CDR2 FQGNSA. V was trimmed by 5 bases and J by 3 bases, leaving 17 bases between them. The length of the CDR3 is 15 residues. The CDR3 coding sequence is TGTGCCAGCAGCCCACAGGGCTCCTTAGGCTACGAGCAGTACTTC. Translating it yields CASSPQGSLGYEQYF.

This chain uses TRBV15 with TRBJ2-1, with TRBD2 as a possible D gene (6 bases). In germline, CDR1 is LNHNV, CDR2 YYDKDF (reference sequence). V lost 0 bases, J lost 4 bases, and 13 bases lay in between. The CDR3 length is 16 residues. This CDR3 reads CATSRDLRDSYNEQFF. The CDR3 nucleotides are TGTGCCACCAGCAGAGATCTAAGGGACTCATACAATGAGCAGTTCTTC.

The CDR3 sequence is CASSSPGGPTYEQYF. CDR3 nucleotide sequence: TGTGCCAGCAGTTCCCCCGGCGGCCCCACCTACGAGCAGTACTTC. This chain connects TRBV28 to TRBJ2-7, with D hard to call. Trimming removed 4 bases from V and 2 bases from J, with 15 bases in between. CDR1 MDHEN and CDR2 SYDVKM come from the germline V gene. The CDR3 has 15 amino acids.

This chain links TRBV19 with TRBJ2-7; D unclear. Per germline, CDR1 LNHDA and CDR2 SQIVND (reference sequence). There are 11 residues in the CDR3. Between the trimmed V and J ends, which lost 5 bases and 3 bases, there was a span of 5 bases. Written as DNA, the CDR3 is TGTGCCAGTAGTTTCAACTACGAGCAGTACTTC. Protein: CASSFNYEQYF.